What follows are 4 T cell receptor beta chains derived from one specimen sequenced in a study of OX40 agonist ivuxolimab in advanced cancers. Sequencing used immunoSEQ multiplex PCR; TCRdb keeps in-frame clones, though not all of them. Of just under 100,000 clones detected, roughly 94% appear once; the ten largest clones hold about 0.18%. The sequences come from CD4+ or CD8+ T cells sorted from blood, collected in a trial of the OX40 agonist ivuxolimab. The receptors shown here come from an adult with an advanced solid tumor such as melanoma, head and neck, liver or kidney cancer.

The CDR3 sequence: CASSPGDNYNEQFF. As DNA, the CDR3 is TGTGCCAGCAGCCCGGGGGACAACTACAATGAGCAGTTCTTC. The chain combines TRBV28 with TRBJ2-1; either TRBD1 or TRBD2 may supply D (6 bases each). The CDR3 has 14 amino acids. Germline V gene sequence: CDR1 MDHEN, CDR2 SYDVKM. Between the trimmed V and J ends, which lost 6 bases and 3 bases, there was a span of 12 bases.

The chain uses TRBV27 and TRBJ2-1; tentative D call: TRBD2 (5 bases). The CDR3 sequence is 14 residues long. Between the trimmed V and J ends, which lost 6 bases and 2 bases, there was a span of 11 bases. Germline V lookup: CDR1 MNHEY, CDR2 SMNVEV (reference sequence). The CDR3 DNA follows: TGTGCCAGCAGCCTGGACTCCGCCTACAATGAGCAGTTCTTC. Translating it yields CASSLDSAYNEQFF.

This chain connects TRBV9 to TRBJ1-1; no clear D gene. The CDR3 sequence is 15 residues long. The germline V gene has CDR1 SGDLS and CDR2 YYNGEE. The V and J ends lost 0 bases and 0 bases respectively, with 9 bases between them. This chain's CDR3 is CASSVEATMNTEAFF. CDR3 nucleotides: TGTGCCAGCAGCGTAGAGGCAACCATGAACACTGAAGCTTTCTTT.

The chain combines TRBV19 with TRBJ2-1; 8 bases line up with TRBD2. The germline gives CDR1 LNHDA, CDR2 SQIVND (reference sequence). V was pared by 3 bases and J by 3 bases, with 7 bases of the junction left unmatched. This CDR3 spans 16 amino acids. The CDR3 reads CASSIYGAGGYNEQFF. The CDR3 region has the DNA TGTGCCAGTAGTATTTATGGGGCGGGGGGCTACAATGAGCAGTTCTTC.